This entry lists 32 T cell receptor beta chains sequenced from one sample in a study of cytomegalovirus exposure and HLA in healthy donors. Produced via immunoSEQ multiplex PCR; TCRdb's table is partial and in-frame only. The table shows approximately 100,000 clones, with around 85% occurring only once. Sample: PBMCs. These receptors originate from a woman aged 30 to 39 in good health and CMV-seronegative.

The gene calls are TRBV6-1 and TRBJ1-5, with 7 positions matching TRBD1. With 6 bases clipped from V and 9 bases from J, the junction kept 11 bases outside the gene matches. This CDR3 region has 14 residues. The germline V gene has CDR1 MNHNS and CDR2 SASEGT. For the CDR3, the DNA is TGTGCCAGCAGAATAAGGACAGGAATGTGGCCCCAGCATTTT. Translating it yields CASRIRTGMWPQHF.

The gene calls are TRBV9 and TRBJ1-1; D not resolved. The CDR3 runs to 14 residues. V was cut by 3 bases and J by 1 base, with 10 bases left in between. The germline V gene encodes CDR1 SGDLS and CDR2 YYNGEE. CDR3 sequence: CASSASGGNTEAFF. For the CDR3, the DNA is TGTGCCAGCAGCGCTAGTGGAGGGAACACTGAAGCTTTCTTT. The complete variable domain, with remaining parts taken from reference TRBV9 and TRBJ1-1, reads DSGVTQTPKHLITATGQRVTLRCSPRSGDLSVYWYQQSLDQGLQFLIQYYNGEERAKGNILERFSAQQFPDLHSELNLSSLELGDSALYFCASSASGGNTEAFFGQGTRLTVV.

This clone was seen repeatedly, ten times or more. The CDR3 sequence: CASSPTPSYEQYF. The CDR3 DNA reads TGTGCCAGCAGTCCGACACCCTCCTACGAGCAGTACTTC. The genes are TRBV6-5 and TRBJ2-7; no definite D call. Germline V lookup: CDR1 MNHEY, CDR2 SVGAGI. CDR3 length equals 13 residues. The V gene lost 5 bases and the J gene lost 0 bases, with 8 bases spanning the gap.

The chain employs TRBV6-5 and TRBJ2-7; TRBD2 is a possible D gene (5 bases). Trimming took 0 bases from V and 4 from J, leaving 10 bases between them. The CDR3 totals 14 residues. Germline lookup yields CDR1 MNHEY and CDR2 SVGAGI. The CDR3, as DNA: TGTGCCAGCAGTTACTCGAGGGAAGTATACGAGCAGTACTTC. This encodes CASSYSREVYEQYF.

The V call is TRBV6-1, the J call TRBJ2-1, with 8 bases aligning to TRBD1. This CDR3 comprises 14 residues. The V gene end was trimmed by 6 bases and the J gene end by 7 bases; junction bases not matched to a gene: 8. CDR1 MNHNS and CDR2 SASEGT come from the germline V gene. In DNA, the CDR3 is TGTGCCAGCAGCCCCTCTTGGGACAGGAATGAGCAGTTCTTC. Amino acid sequence: CASSPSWDRNEQFF.

V and J are TRBV5-1 and TRBJ2-7; maybe TRBD1 (6 bases). This CDR3 comprises 15 residues. Germline V CDR1 and CDR2: SGHRS, YFSETQ. Trimming left V 4 bases short and J 5 bases short, with 19 bases between. The CDR3 region is CASSPNGQGFDEQYF. CDR3 in DNA: TGCGCCAGCAGCCCCAACGGCCAGGGGTTCGACGAGCAGTACTTC.

The chain uses TRBV6-5 and TRBJ2-3, with 9 nucleotides matching TRBD1. This CDR3 is built from 13 residues. Germline V CDR1 and CDR2: MNHEY, SVGAGI. With 6 bases clipped from V and 6 bases from J, the junction kept 4 bases outside the gene matches. The CDR3, as DNA: TGTGCCAGCAGAGGACAGGGGAGGGATACGCAGTATTTT. Its protein is CASRGQGRDTQYF.

V is TRBV7-8 and J is TRBJ2-3; a possible D gene is TRBD1 (5 bases). Trimming removed 5 bases from V and 5 bases from J, with 17 bases in between. The CDR3 runs 15 residues. Germline CDR1 and CDR2: SGHVS and FQNEAQ. The CDR3 here is CASSNRGSSGDTQYF. Here the CDR3 DNA reads TGTGCCAGCAGCAATAGGGGTTCATCAGGAGATACGCAGTATTTT.

The chain carries TRBV29-1 and TRBJ2-7; D unresolved. Trimming left V 6 bases short and J 4 bases short, with 10 bases between. Germline assignment: CDR1 SQVTM and CDR2 ANQGSEA. There are 11 residues in the CDR3. The CDR3 sequence: CSVGDLYEQYF. CDR3 nucleotides: TGCAGCGTAGGAGATTTATACGAGCAGTACTTC.

This rearrangement joins TRBV21-1 to TRBJ2-1; TRBD1, as called in the table, went unchecked against the DNA. TRBV21-1 corresponds to a pseudogene. CDR3 size: 13 residues. CDR3 sequence: CASSETGGIEQFF. CDR3 bases: TGTGCCAGCAGCGAGACAGGGGGGATTGAGCAGTTCTTC.

This clone was seen a handful of times. The rearrangement joins TRBV7-6 to TRBJ2-2; 8 positions match TRBD1. Germline loops: CDR1 SGHVS, CDR2 FNYEAQ. CDR3 size: 14 residues. The junction had 9 bases not matched to a gene; V was cut back by 10 bases and J by 5 bases. Written as DNA, the CDR3 is TGTGCCACCAACGACAGGGGACGAACCGGGGAGCTGTTTTTT. It is translated as CATNDRGRTGELFF.

The J gene is TRBJ2-3, the V gene TRBV6-1; D perhaps matches TRBD1 (6 bases). CDR3 length equals 15 residues. The V end lost 6 bases, the J end lost 4 bases, and 17 bases lay between the germline ends. Germline V lookup: CDR1 MNHNS, CDR2 SASEGT. In DNA, the CDR3 is TGTGCCAGCAGCACGGGACCAGCAGGGGCAGATACGCAGTATTTT. As protein: CASSTGPAGADTQYF.

The chain links TRBV25-1 to TRBJ2-1; D may be TRBD2 (6 bases). In germline, CDR1 is MGHDK, CDR2 SYGVNS. V gave up 4 bases and J gave up 7 bases, with 17 bases separating them. The CDR3 covers 15 residues. DNA for the CDR3: TGTGCCAGCAGTGTAGCCGGACTAACCTTGAATGAGCAGTTCTTC. Its protein is CASSVAGLTLNEQFF.

Only one count was recorded for this clone. The rearrangement joins TRBV7-8 to TRBJ2-2; 11 bases agree with TRBD1. Germline CDR1 reads SGHVS; CDR2 reads FQNEAQ. The CDR3 covers 15 residues. The J segment lost 3 bases and the V segment lost 9 bases, leaving 6 bases of the junction unmatched. The CDR3: CASGTGGFHTGELFF. CDR3 DNA: TGTGCCAGTGGGACAGGGGGATTTCACACCGGGGAGCTGTTTTTT.

The V and J genes are TRBV6-6 and TRBJ2-2; TRBD2 matches at 8 bases. The V gene's germline CDR1 is MNHNY and CDR2 SVGAGI (reference sequence). The CDR3 spans 16 residues. V lost 5 bases and J lost 1; bases outside the gene matches: 6. The CDR3 protein is CASSARGGGNTGELFF. DNA for the CDR3: TGTGCCAGCAGTGCCCGGGGGGGCGGGAACACCGGGGAGCTGTTTTTT.

This chain uses TRBV6-5 with TRBJ2-3, with D maybe TRBD1 (5 bases). V was clipped by 2 bases and J by 3 bases, with 15 bases between them. The CDR3 spans 16 residues. Germline V lookup: CDR1 MNHEY, CDR2 SVGAGI. CDR3 DNA: TGTGCCAGCAGTTACGGGGCATGGGCGACTACAGATACGCAGTATTTT. Protein: CASSYGAWATTDTQYF.

The V call is TRBV5-4, the J call TRBJ2-1, with TRBD2 matching 13 bases. J gave up 9 bases and V 4 bases, and 7 bases lay outside the gene matches. This CDR3 is built from 15 residues. Germline V CDR1 and CDR2: SGHNT, YYREEE (reference sequence). The CDR3 loop reads CASSLGLAGEAEQFF. As DNA, the CDR3 is TGTGCCAGCAGCCTAGGACTAGCGGGAGAGGCTGAGCAGTTCTTC.

The chain recombines TRBV5-1 with TRBJ2-7; D is undetermined. Germline-derived CDR1 and CDR2 are SGHRS and YFSETQ. The V gene lost 0 bases and the J gene lost 2 bases, with 6 bases spanning the gap. The CDR3 is 13 residues long. The CDR3 DNA reads as TGCGCCAGCAGCTTGGCCACTGCCTACGAGCAGTACTTC. It translates to CASSLATAYEQYF.

The chain couples TRBV4-2 to TRBJ1-5, with D unresolved. This CDR3 is built from 16 residues. Trimming cost V 1 base and J 1 base, with 11 bases left between them. Germline-derived CDR1 and CDR2 are LGHNA and YNFKEQ. CDR3 protein: CASSQGNAGSNQPQHF. CDR3 bases: TGTGCCAGCAGCCAAGGGAACGCAGGAAGCAATCAGCCCCAGCATTTT.

This chain uses TRBV7-8 with TRBJ2-7, with D perhaps TRBD2 (7 bases). The CDR3 has 15 residues. Germline V gene sequence: CDR1 SGHVS, CDR2 FQNEAQ. The V and J ends lost 3 bases and 2 bases respectively, with 14 bases between them. This CDR3 reads CASSLGGGGPYEQYF. CDR3 coding DNA: TGTGCCAGCAGCTTGGGGGGGGGCGGCCCCTACGAGCAGTACTTC. The full variable domain, rest sourced from reference TRBV7-8 and TRBJ2-7, is GAGVSQSPRYKVAKRGQDVALRCDPISGHVSLFWYQQALGQGPEFLTYFQNEAQLDKSGLPSDRFFAERPEGSVSTLKIQRTQQEDSAVYLCASSLGGGGPYEQYFGPGTRLTVT.

The chain carries TRBV7-2 and TRBJ2-7; 10 bases are shared with TRBD1. Trimming removed 5 bases from V and 4 bases from J; junction bases left unmatched: 2. This CDR3 contains 13 residues. Germline CDR1 reads SGHTA; CDR2 reads FQGNSA. For the CDR3, the DNA is TGTGCCAGCAGCAAGGACAGGGGGTACGAGCAGTACTTC. Amino acids: CASSKDRGYEQYF.

This chain joins TRBV9 and TRBJ1-2, with a possible D match to TRBD1 (5 bases). V was trimmed by 5 bases and J by 7 bases, leaving 12 bases between them. There are 12 residues in the CDR3. Germline V gene sequence: CDR1 SGDLS, CDR2 YYNGEE. CDR3 sequence (DNA): TGTGCCAGCAGGACAGATCAGACTGGCTACACCTTC. Residues: CASRTDQTGYTF.

This chain connects TRBV27 to TRBJ1-4; the D gene is possibly TRBD1 (6 bases). Germline V CDR1 and CDR2: MNHEY, SMNVEV (reference sequence). CDR3 length: 20 residues. Deletions cut 2 bases from V and 8 bases from J, with 30 bases between. This CDR3 reads CASSLKGPRGGGRRREKLFF. The CDR3 nucleotides read TGTGCCAGCAGTTTAAAAGGCCCCAGGGGAGGGGGAAGGAGGAGGGAAAAACTGTTTTTT.

V and J are TRBV5-1 and TRBJ2-3; D is undetermined. The CDR3 length is 14 residues. V lost 3 bases to trimming and J lost 2 bases, with 10 bases between them. Germline CDR1 and CDR2: SGHRS and YFSETQ. The CDR3 protein is CASSSEAYTDTQYF. Here the CDR3 DNA reads TGCGCCAGCAGCTCCGAAGCCTACACAGATACGCAGTATTTT.

The gene calls are TRBV7-9 and TRBJ2-7; unclear D gene. The CDR3 loop spans 12 amino acids. With 5 bases removed from V and 9 bases from J, the gap between germline ends came to 14 bases. Germline assignment: CDR1 SEHNR and CDR2 FQNEAQ (reference sequence). The CDR3 DNA sequence: TGTGCCAGCAGCCCCGAAGGAGTTCTGCAGTACTTC. Its translation is CASSPEGVLQYF.

The chain employs TRBV7-9 and TRBJ1-1, with 9 bases lining up with TRBD1. The CDR3 covers 15 residues. V shed 5 bases and J 3 bases; nucleotides not matched to a gene: 7. Germline V CDR1 and CDR2: SEHNR, FQNEAQ (reference sequence). DNA of the CDR3: TGTGCCAGCAGCCCCGGGGACAGGGAGGACACTGAAGCTTTCTTT. This gives the protein CASSPGDREDTEAFF.

The chain links TRBV6-5 to TRBJ2-5; maybe TRBD1 (5 bases). Germline CDR1 reads MNHEY; CDR2 reads SVGAGI. V shed 0 bases and J shed 7 bases, with 15 bases lying between them. This CDR3 is built from 15 residues. CDR3: CASSYSGPSTGTQYF. Here the CDR3 DNA reads TGTGCCAGCAGTTACTCGGGGCCGTCAACGGGGACCCAGTACTTC.

In this sample, this clone turned up once. The rearrangement joins TRBV9 to TRBJ2-5, with D possibly TRBD2 on 5 matching bases. This CDR3 spans 12 amino acids. V was clipped by 5 bases and J by 5 bases, with 10 bases between them. Per germline, CDR1 SGDLS and CDR2 YYNGEE. The DNA for the CDR3 is TGTGCCAGCAGACTGCCGGGGGAGACCCAGTACTTC. Encoded protein: CASRLPGETQYF.

This clone was counted a few times. The chain recombines TRBV9 with TRBJ2-1; possible D gene TRBD2, 5 bases. Germline CDR1 and CDR2: SGDLS and YYNGEE. The ends were cut back, 3 bases at V and 5 bases at J, with 12 bases in the middle. The CDR3 length is 14 residues. This chain's CDR3 is CASSATRENNEQFF. The CDR3 DNA reads as TGTGCCAGCAGCGCGACGAGGGAGAACAATGAGCAGTTCTTC.

The chain links TRBV29-1 to TRBJ1-5; possible D gene TRBD1, 6 bases. Germline V gene lookup returns CDR1 SQVTM and CDR2 ANQGSEA. With 4 bases removed from V and 6 bases from J, the gap between germline ends came to 16 bases. The CDR3 spans 14 residues. CDR3 protein: CSVGDTPVGQPQHF. The CDR3, as DNA: TGCAGCGTTGGGGACACACCGGTGGGTCAGCCCCAGCATTTT.

The genes are TRBV7-9 and TRBJ2-5; perhaps TRBD2 as D (6 bases). CDR3 length: 15 residues. The V end was cut by 0 bases, the J end by 5 bases, with 13 bases between. Germline CDR1 SEHNR, CDR2 FQNEAQ (reference sequence). The chain's CDR3 is CASSLAGGERETQYF. In DNA, the CDR3 is TGTGCCAGCAGCTTAGCGGGGGGTGAAAGGGAGACCCAGTACTTC.

This chain uses TRBV6-5 with TRBJ1-2; no firm D call. The CDR3 is 12 residues long. CDR1 is MNHEY, CDR2 SVGAGI, per germline. Trimming cost V 7 bases and J 4 bases, with 10 bases left between them. For the CDR3, the DNA is TGTGCCAGCACTTCGGAGGGCTATGGCTACACCTTC. Its protein product is CASTSEGYGYTF.